One sample yielded the 7 T cell receptor beta chains listed below, sequenced in a study of CD8 T cells in ankylosing spondylitis. Findings and limits, study-wide: There was a TCR beta motif, made of several highly homologous variants, that appeared characteristic of ankylosing spondylitis blood.

TCRdb re-derived calls from the 5' RACE reads in MiXCR, one entry per CDR3 protein. In the table there are 400,000 or so distinct CDR3 sequences, roughly 27% of which are singletons. Antigens for these TCRs are unknown. Sequenced material: blood, either unsorted or a sorted T cell fraction (not recorded which). These receptors all stem from a male donor with ankylosing spondylitis.

This clonotype was picked up a small number of times. DNA of the CDR3: TGCAGTGCTAGAGATGGGCGGGGCAATGAGCAGTTCTTC. It is translated as CSARDGRGNEQFF. V usage is TRBV20-1 and J usage is TRBJ2-1, with D possibly matching TRBD2 (6 bases). The CDR3 is 13 residues long. V lost 0 bases and J 6 bases, leaving 9 bases between the germline ends. Per germline, CDR1 DFQATT and CDR2 SNEGSKA (reference sequence).

The V and J genes are TRBV27 and TRBJ2-5; weak D call: TRBD2 (6 bases). V dropped 5 bases and J dropped 1 base, with 11 bases sitting between them. CDR3 size: 14 residues. CDR1 is MNHEY, CDR2 SMNVEV, per germline (reference sequence). CDR3 protein: CASSRGTVQETQYF. DNA for the CDR3: TGTGCCAGCAGTCGGGGGACGGTCCAAGAGACCCAGTACTTC.

The DNA of the CDR3 is TGCAGCGCCTTGTGGGCAGAAGGCGAGACCCAGTACTTC. It translates to CSALWAEGETQYF. The chain joins TRBV29-1 to TRBJ2-5; D unclear. The CDR3 runs 13 residues. Germline CDR1 SQVTM, CDR2 ANQGSEA. V shed 7 bases and J shed 5 bases, with 17 bases lying between them.

A few counts support this clonotype. The rearrangement links TRBV7-9 to TRBJ2-7; D remains ambiguous. The CDR3 extends over 13 amino acids. The V end lost 9 bases, the J end lost 3 bases, and 15 bases lay between the germline ends. CDR1 is SEHNR, CDR2 FQNEAQ, per germline (reference sequence). Here the CDR3 reads CASTLLRFYEQYV. The CDR3 nucleotides are TGTGCCAGTACCCTCCTGCGCTTCTACGAGCAGTACGTC.

J is TRBJ1-2 and V is TRBV29-1; D may be TRBD1 (5 bases). The CDR3 runs to 14 residues. V was cut by 4 bases and J by 5 bases, with 17 bases left in between. Germline V CDR1 and CDR2: SQVTM, ANQGSEA. The DNA of the CDR3 is TGCAGCGTTGTGCTAGGGGCAGGATTATATGGCTACACCTTC. The encoded protein is CSVVLGAGLYGYTF.

The rearrangement uses TRBV3-1 and TRBJ2-2, with a weak D call TRBD2 (6 bases). The V end lost 2 bases, the J end lost 5 bases, and 12 bases lay between the germline ends. This CDR3 has 15 amino acids. The germline gives CDR1 LGHDT, CDR2 YNNKEL (reference sequence). CDR3 region: CASSQQLAGTGELFF. Written as DNA, the CDR3 is TGTGCCAGCAGCCAACAACTAGCAGGGACCGGGGAGCTGTTTTTT.

This clonotype occurred a few times. The chain links TRBV5-1 to TRBJ2-1, with TRBD2 identical over 8 bases. This CDR3 is built from 15 residues. J was trimmed by 6 bases and V by 4 bases; bases with no gene match: 9. Germline V gene sequence: CDR1 SGHRS, CDR2 YFSETQ. The CDR3 coding sequence is TGCGCCAGCAGCGCTTCCGGGACTAGTTTCAATGAGCAGTTCTTC. Translating gives CASSASGTSFNEQFF.